The present entry profiles one T cell receptor (beta chain) with its context. Those patients picked for sequencing had displayed CD8+CD57+ cell expansion on flow cytometry. At the time of blood sampling, patients had not yet received any therapy. The source of the sample is a study of CD8+CD57+ T cells in acquired aplastic anemia. It was genomic DNA that served as the template for profiling TCR beta VDJ and CDR3. TCRdb reprocessed the reads via MiXCR and lists one record per CDR3 protein. The sample has about 170,000 distinct CDR3 sequences; roughly 48% are singletons. The receptor was isolated from a human donor with aplastic anemia. Input material: sorted CD4+, CD8+, or CD8+CD57+ T cells (not recorded which) from PBMCs.

This chain's CDR3 is CASSEPLSGTAGEQYF. The DNA for the CDR3 is TGCGCCAGCAGTGAGCCACTATCCGGGACCGCAGGGGAGCAGTACTTC. V gene TRBV10-1 combines with J gene TRBJ2-7; possibly TRBD1 or TRBD2 for D (5 bases each). Germline loops: CDR1 WNHNN, CDR2 SYGVQD (reference sequence). V shed 2 bases and J shed 7 bases, with 21 bases lying between them. There are 16 residues in the CDR3.